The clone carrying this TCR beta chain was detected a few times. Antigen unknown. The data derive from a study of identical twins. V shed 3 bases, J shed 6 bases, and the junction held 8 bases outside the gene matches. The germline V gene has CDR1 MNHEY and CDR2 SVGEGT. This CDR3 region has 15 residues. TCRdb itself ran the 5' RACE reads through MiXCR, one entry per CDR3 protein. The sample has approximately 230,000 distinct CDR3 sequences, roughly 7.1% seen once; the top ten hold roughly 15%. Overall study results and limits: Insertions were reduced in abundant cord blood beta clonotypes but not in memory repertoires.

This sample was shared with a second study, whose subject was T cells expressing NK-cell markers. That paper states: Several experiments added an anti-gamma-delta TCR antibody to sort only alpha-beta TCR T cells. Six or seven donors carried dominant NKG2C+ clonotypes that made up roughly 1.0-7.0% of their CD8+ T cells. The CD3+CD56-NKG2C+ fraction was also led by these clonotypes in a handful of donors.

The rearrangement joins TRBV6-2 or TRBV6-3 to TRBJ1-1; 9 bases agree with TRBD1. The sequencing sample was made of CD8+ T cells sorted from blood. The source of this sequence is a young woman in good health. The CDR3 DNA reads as TGTGCCAGCAGTTATGGAGGGACAGGGCTCGCTGAAGCTTTCTTT. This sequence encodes CASSYGGTGLAEAFF.